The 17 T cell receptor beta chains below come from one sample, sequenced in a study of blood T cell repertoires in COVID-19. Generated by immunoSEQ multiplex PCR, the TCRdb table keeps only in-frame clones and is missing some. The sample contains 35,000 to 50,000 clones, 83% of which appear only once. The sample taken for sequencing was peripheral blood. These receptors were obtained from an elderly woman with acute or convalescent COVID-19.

CDR3 region: CASSFGGSGTYEQYF. CDR3 in DNA: TGTGCCAGCAGCTTTGGGGGAAGCGGGACCTACGAGCAGTACTTC. The chain recombines TRBV5-8 with TRBJ2-7; 7 bases are shared with TRBD2. Germline values: CDR1 SGHTS, CDR2 YDEGEE. There are 15 residues in the CDR3. The trim removed 2 bases at V and 2 bases at J, leaving 7 bases unmatched.

The CDR3, as DNA: TGTGCCAGCAGCCGACAGTACGGGGGCCAAGAGACCCAGTACTTC. It translates to CASSRQYGGQETQYF. J is TRBJ2-5 and V is TRBV3-1 (or the pseudogene TRBV3-2), with a tentative D call TRBD2 (6 bases). Germline CDR1 is LGHDT and CDR2 is YNNKEL (reference sequence). This CDR3 has 15 residues. Trimming took 4 bases from V and 1 from J, leaving 13 bases between them.

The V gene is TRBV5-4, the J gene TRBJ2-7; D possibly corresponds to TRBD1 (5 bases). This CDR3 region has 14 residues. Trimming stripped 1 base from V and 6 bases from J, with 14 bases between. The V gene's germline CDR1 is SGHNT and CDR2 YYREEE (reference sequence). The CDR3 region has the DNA TGTGCCAGCAGCTTGTTTCAGGGTGTCTCCGAGCAGTACTTC. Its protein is CASSLFQGVSEQYF.

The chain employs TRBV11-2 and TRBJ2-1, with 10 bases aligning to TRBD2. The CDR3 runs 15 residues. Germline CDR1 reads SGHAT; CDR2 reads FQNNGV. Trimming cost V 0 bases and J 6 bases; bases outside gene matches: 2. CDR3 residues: CASSLEAGGANEQFF. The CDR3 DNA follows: TGTGCCAGCAGCTTAGAAGCGGGGGGGGCCAATGAGCAGTTCTTC.

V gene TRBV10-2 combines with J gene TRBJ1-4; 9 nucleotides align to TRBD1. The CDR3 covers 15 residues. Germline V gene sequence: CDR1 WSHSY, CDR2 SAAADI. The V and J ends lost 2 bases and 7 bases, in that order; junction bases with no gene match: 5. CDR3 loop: CASSEGGTGREKLFF. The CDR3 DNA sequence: TGCGCCAGCAGTGAGGGGGGGACAGGGCGTGAAAAACTGTTTTTT.

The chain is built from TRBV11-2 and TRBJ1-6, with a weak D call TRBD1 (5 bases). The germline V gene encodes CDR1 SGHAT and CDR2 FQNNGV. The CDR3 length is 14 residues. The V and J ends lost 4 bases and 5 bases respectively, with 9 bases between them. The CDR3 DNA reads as TGTGCCAGCAGCTCACGGGGGAATAATTCACCCCTCCACTTT. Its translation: CASSSRGNNSPLHF.

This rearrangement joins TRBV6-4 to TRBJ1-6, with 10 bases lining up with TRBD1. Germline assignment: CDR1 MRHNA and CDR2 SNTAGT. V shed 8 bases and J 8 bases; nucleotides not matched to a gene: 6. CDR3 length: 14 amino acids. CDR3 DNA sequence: TGTGCCAGCGGTTCCGGGACAGGGGATTCACCCCTCCACTTT. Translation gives CASGSGTGDSPLHF.

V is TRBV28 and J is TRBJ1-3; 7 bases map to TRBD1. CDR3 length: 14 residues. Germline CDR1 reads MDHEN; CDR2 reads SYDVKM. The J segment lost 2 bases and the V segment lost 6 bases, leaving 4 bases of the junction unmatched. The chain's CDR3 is CASSLTGTGNTIYF. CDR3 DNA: TGTGCCAGCAGCCTGACAGGGACTGGAAACACCATATATTTT.

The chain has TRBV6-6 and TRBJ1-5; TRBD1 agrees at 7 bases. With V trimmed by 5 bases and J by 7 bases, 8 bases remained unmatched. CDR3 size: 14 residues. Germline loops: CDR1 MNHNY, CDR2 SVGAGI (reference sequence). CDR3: CASSPDREIQPQHF. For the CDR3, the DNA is TGTGCCAGCAGTCCCGACAGGGAAATACAGCCCCAGCATTTT.

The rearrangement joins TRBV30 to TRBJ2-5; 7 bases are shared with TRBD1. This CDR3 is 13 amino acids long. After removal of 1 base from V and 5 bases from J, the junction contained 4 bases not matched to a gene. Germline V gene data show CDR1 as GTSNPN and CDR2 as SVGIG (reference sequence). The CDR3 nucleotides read TGTGCCTGGAGTGGAGGGGGCCGGGAGACCCAGTACTTC. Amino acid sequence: CAWSGGGRETQYF.

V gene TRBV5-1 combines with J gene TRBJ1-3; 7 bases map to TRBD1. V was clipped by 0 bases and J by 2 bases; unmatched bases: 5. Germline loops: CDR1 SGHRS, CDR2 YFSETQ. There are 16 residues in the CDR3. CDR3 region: CASSLDTDRAGNTIYF. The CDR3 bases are TGCGCCAGCAGCTTGGATACCGACAGGGCTGGAAACACCATATATTTT.

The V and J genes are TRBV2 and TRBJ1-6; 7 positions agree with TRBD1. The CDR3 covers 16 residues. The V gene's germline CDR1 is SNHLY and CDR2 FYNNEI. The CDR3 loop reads CLSGDRPDSYNSPLHF. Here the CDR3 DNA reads TGTCTTTCGGGGGACAGACCCGACTCCTATAATTCACCCCTCCACTTT.

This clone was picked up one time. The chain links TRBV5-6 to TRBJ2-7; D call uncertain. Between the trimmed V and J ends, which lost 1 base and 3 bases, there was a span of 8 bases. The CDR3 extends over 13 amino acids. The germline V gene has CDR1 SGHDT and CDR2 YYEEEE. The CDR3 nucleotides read TGTGCCAGCAGCTTGCCAACAAACTACGAGCAGTACTTC. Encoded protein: CASSLPTNYEQYF.

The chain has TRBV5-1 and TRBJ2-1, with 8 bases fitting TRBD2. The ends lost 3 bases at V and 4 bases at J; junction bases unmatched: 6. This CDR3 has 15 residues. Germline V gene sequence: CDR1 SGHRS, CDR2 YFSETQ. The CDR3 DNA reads TGCGCCAGCAGCTCGGACGGGGGGGCTTACAATGAGCAGTTCTTC. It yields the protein CASSSDGGAYNEQFF.

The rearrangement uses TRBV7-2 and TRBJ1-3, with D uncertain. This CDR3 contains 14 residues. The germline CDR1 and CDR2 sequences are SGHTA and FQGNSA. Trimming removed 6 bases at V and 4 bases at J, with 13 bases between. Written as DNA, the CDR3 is TGTGCCAGCAGACGGGAGGCAGAGGGAAACACCATATATTTT. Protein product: CASRREAEGNTIYF.

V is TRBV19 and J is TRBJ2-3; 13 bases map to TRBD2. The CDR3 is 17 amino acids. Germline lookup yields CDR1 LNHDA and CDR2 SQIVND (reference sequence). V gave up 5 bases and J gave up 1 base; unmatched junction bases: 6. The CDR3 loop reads CASSSTSGGLRTDTQYF. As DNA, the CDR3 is TGTGCCAGTAGTTCGACTAGCGGGGGGCTTCGCACAGATACGCAGTATTTT.

The CDR3 spells CATRAGAGGPKETQYF. The DNA of the CDR3 is TGTGCGACCCGAGCGGGCGCGGGGGGGCCCAAAGAGACCCAGTACTTC. This chain links TRBV5-4 with TRBJ2-5, with 9 positions matching TRBD2. The CDR3 length is 16 residues. Germline CDR1 reads SGHNT; CDR2 reads YYREEE (reference sequence).